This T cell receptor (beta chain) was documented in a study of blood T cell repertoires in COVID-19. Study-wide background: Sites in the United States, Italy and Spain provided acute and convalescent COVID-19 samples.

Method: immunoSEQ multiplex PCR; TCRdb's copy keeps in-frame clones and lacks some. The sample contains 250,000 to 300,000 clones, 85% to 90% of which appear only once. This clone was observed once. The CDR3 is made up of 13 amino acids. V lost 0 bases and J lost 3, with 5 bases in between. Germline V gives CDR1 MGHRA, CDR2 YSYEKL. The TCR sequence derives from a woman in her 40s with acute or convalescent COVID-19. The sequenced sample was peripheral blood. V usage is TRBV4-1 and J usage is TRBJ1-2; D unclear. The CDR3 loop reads CASSQDADYGYTF. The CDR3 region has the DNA TGCGCCAGCAGCCAAGATGCAGACTATGGCTACACCTTC.